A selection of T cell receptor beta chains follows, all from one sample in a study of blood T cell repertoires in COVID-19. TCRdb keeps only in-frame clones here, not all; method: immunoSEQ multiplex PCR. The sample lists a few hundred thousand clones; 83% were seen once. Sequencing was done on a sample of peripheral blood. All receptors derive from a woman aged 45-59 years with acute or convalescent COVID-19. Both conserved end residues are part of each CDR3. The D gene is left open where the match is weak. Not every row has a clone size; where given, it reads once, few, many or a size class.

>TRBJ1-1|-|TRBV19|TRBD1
CASSRDRGGWNTEAFF
TGTGCCAGTAGTCGGGACAGGGGTGGGTGGAACACTGAAGCTTTCTTT
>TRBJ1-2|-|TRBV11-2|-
CASSLGAVTGNYGYTF
TGTGCCAGCAGCTTAGGGGCCGTTACAGGGAACTATGGCTACACCTTC
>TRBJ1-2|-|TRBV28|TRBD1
CASSLQTGIHGYTF
TGTGCCAGCAGTTTACAGACAGGGATTCATGGCTACACCTTC
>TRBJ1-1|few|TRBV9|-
CASSVVGETEAFF
TGTGCCAGCAGCGTAGTCGGGGAGACTGAAGCTTTCTTT
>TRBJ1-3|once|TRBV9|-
CASSGTQGHSGNTIYF
TGTGCCAGCAGCGGTACTCAGGGTCACTCTGGAAACACCATATATTTT
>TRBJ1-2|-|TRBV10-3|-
CAISTGDFDGYTF
TGTGCCATCAGTACCGGAGATTTTGACGGCTACACCTTC
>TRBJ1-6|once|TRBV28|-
CASTLVGGNSPLHF
TGTGCCAGCACCCTCGTAGGGGGTAATTCACCCCTCCACTTT
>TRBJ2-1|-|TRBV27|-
CATSIWGRYNEQFF
TGTGCCACCTCGATCTGGGGCCGCTACAATGAGCAGTTCTTC
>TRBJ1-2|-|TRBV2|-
CASSEGGRVYGYTF
TGTGCCAGCAGTGAAGGGGGCAGGGTCTATGGCTACACCTTC
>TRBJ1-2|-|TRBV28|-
CASSLRGGAYGYTF
TGTGCCAGCAGTTTACGGGGGGGAGCCTATGGCTACACCTTC
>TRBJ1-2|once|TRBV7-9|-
CASSLSSRDNYGYTF
TGTGCCAGCAGCTTAAGTTCCAGGGATAACTATGGCTACACCTTC
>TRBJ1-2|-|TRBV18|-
CASSPEQMSNYGYTF
TGTGCCAGCTCACCAGAACAAATGTCTAACTATGGCTACACCTTC
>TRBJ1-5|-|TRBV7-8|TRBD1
CASSLGDRISNQPQHF
TGTGCCAGCAGCTTAGGGGACAGGATTAGCAATCAGCCCCAGCATTTT
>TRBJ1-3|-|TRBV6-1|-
CASSERGSGNTIYF
TGTGCCAGCAGTGAACGGGGATCGGGAAACACCATATATTTT
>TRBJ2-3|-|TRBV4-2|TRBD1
CASSQVLGTGSTDTQYF
TGTGCCAGCAGCCAAGTGCTCGGGACAGGTAGCACAGATACGCAGTATTTT
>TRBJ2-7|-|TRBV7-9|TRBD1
CASSWGQTYEQYF
TGTGCCAGCAGCTGGGGACAGACCTACGAGCAGTACTTC
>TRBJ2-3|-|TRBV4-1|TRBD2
CASSQTGTSGFSDTQYF
TGCGCCAGCAGCCAGACGGGGACTAGCGGATTTTCAGATACGCAGTATTTT
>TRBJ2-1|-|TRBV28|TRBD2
CASSRPQGTSGSYNEQFF
TGTGCCAGCAGCCGTCCTCAGGGGACTAGCGGGTCCTACAATGAGCAGTTCTTC
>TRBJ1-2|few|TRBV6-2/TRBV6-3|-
CASSYPLSVRRGSGYTF
TGTGCCAGCAGTTACCCGTTGTCAGTGAGAAGGGGTTCTGGCTACACCTTC
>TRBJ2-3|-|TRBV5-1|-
CASSLKAGLGTDTQYF
TGCGCCAGCAGCTTGAAGGCCGGCCTAGGCACAGATACGCAGTATTTT
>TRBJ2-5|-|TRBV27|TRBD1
CASSLAGQGYETQYF
TGTGCCAGCAGTTTAGCGGGACAGGGGTATGAGACCCAGTACTTC
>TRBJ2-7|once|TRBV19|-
CASSIDSFRRDRAYEQYF
TGTGCCAGTAGTATAGATTCATTTCGGCGGGACAGAGCCTACGAGCAGTACTTC
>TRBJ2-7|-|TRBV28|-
CASSLSNSYEQYF
TGTGCCAGCAGTTTATCCAACTCCTACGAGCAGTACTTC
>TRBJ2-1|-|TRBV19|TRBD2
CASSEGSGRRNEQFF
TGTGCCAGTAGTGAGGGTAGCGGGAGACGAAATGAGCAGTTCTTC
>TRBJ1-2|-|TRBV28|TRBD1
CASSSRTGGDYGYTF
TGTGCCAGCAGTTCCCGGACAGGGGGCGACTATGGCTACACCTTC
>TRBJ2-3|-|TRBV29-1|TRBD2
CSSQRGSTDTQYF
TGCAGCTCCCAGCGGGGGAGCACAGATACGCAGTATTTT
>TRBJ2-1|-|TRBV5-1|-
CASSTRGDNEQFF
TGCGCCAGCAGCACCAGGGGGGACAATGAGCAGTTCTTC
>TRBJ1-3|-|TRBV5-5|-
CASSLDSGNTIYF
TGTGCCAGCAGCTTGGATTCAGGAAACACCATATATTTT
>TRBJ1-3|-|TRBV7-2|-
CASSVHSGNTIYF
TGTGCCAGCAGCGTTCACTCTGGAAACACCATATATTTT
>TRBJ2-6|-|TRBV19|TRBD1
CASSIRGSGQGFSGANVLTF
TGTGCCAGTAGTATACGGGGATCGGGACAGGGTTTCTCTGGGGCCAACGTCCTGACTTTC
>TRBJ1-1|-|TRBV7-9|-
CASSLGQYTEAFF
TGTGCCAGCAGCTTAGGACAGTACACTGAAGCTTTCTTT
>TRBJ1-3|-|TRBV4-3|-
CASSQGQNSGNTIYF
TGCGCCAGCAGCCAGGGACAAAACTCTGGAAACACCATATATTTT
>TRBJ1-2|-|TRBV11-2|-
CASSLGQVGYGYTF
TGTGCCAGCAGCTTAGGACAGGTTGGCTATGGCTACACCTTC
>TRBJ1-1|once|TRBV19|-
CASSIGQATGTTEAFF
TGTGCCAGTAGTATAGGCCAAGCTACAGGGACCACTGAAGCTTTCTTT
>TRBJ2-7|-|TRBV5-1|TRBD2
CASSLVRTSGYYEQYF
TGCGCCAGCAGCTTGGTAAGGACTAGCGGTTACTACGAGCAGTACTTC
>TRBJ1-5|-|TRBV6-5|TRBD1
CASRSQGAGNQPQHF
TGTGCCAGCAGATCACAGGGGGCGGGCAATCAGCCCCAGCATTTT
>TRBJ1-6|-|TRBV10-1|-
CASSFDSNSPLHF
TGCGCCAGCAGTTTCGACTCTAATTCACCCCTCCACTTT
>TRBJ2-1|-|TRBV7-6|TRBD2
CASSLVAAGGYNEQFF
TGTGCCAGCAGCTTAGTCGCAGCGGGAGGGTACAATGAGCAGTTCTTC
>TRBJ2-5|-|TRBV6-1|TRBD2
CASSETSGSYQETQYF
TGTGCCAGCAGTGAGACTAGCGGATCGTACCAAGAGACCCAGTACTTC
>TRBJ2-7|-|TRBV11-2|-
CASSLNLSGFYEQYF
TGTGCCAGCAGCTTGAATCTTTCGGGGTTCTACGAGCAGTACTTC
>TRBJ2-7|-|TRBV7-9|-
CASSPRPGNNYEQYF
TGTGCCAGCAGCCCCAGGCCGGGGAATAACTACGAGCAGTACTTC